This paragraph reports one T cell receptor beta chain. The data originate from a study of identical twins. Via MiXCR, TCRdb re-called the 5' RACE reads, giving one row per CDR3 protein. The sample has approximately 250,000 distinct CDR3 sequences, over 5% seen once; the top ten hold 14% to 15%. The CDR3 covers 15 residues. CDR1 is MNHEY, CDR2 SMNVEV, per germline (reference sequence). The V end was cut by 4 bases, the J end by 4 bases, with 17 bases between. This same sample was also part of a study on T cells expressing NK-cell markers.

V gene TRBV27 combines with J gene TRBJ2-7; D gene ambiguous. This TCR was recovered from a woman between 18 and 30 years old in good health. The source material was CD8+ T cells sorted from blood. The CDR3 DNA reads as TGTGCCAGCAGTTCTCAATTTAAACAATTGTACGAGCAGTACTTC. Translated: CASSSQFKQLYEQYF.